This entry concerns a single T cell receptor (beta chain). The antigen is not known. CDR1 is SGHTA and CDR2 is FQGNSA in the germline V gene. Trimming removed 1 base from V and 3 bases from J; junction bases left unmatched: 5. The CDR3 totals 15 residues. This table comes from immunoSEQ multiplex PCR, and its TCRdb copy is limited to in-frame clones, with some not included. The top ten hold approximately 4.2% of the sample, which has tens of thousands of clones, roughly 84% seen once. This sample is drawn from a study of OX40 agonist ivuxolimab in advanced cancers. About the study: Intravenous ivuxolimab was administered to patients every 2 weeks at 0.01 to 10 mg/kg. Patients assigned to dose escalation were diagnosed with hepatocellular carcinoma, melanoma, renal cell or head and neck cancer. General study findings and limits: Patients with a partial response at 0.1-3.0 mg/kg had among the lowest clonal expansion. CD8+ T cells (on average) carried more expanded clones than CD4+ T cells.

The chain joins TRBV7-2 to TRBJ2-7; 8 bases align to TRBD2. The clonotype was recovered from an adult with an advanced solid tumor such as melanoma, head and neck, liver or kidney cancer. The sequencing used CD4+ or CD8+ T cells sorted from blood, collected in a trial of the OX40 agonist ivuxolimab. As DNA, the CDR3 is TGTGCCAGCAGCTTAGAGGGTAGCGGGGTCTACGAGCAGTACTTC. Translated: CASSLEGSGVYEQYF.